In this sample, the clone carrying this T cell receptor (beta chain) turned up once. The sample originates from a study of blood T cell repertoires in COVID-19. Overall study: COVID-19 samples, acute and convalescent, were from the United States, Italy and Spain. Sources were T cells, B-cell-depleted T cells, or PBMCs; the material itself was cDNA or gDNA.

Per the original methods: Cell counts per sample came from amplifying reference gene primers. Some clones are missing from TCRdb's copy, which holds only in-frame ones; the method was immunoSEQ multiplex PCR. The V and J calls and clone size come from that table; D and trimming were worked out from the DNA. The sample yields around 200,000 clones, around 79% seen once. This CDR3 contains 14 residues. Germline V gene lookup returns CDR1 KGHSH and CDR2 LQKENI. V lost 3 bases to trimming and J lost 3 bases, with 12 bases between them. The source material was peripheral blood. This receptor was identified in a woman aged 50 to 65 with acute or convalescent COVID-19. This chain uses TRBV18 with TRBJ2-7; D is undetermined. The CDR3 coding sequence is TGTGCCAGCTCACCTACTGTCGAAAGCTACGAGCAGTACTTC. This codes for CASSPTVESYEQYF. Supplemented by reference TRBV18 and TRBJ2-7, the full variable domain reads NAGVMQNPRHLVRRRGQEARLRCSPMKGHSHVYWYRQLPEEGLKFMVYLQKENIIDESGMPKERFSAEFPKEGPSILRIQQVVRGDSAAYFCASSPTVESYEQYFGPGTRLTVT.